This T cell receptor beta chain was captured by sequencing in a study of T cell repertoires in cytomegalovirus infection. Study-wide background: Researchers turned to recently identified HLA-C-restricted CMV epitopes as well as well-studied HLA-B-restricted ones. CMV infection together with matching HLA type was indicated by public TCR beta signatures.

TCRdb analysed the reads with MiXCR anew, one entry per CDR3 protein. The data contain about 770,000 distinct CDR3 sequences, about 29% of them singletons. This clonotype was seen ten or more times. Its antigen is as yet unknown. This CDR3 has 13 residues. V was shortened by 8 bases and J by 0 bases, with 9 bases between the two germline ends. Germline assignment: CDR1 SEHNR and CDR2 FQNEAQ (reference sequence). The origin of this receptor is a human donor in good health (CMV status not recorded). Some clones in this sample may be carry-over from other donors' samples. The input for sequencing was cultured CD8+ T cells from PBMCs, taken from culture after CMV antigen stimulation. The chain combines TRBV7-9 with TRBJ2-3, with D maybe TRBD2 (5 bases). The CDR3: CASPSGSTDTQYF. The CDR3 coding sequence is TGTGCCAGCCCCTCGGGGAGCACAGATACGCAGTATTTT.